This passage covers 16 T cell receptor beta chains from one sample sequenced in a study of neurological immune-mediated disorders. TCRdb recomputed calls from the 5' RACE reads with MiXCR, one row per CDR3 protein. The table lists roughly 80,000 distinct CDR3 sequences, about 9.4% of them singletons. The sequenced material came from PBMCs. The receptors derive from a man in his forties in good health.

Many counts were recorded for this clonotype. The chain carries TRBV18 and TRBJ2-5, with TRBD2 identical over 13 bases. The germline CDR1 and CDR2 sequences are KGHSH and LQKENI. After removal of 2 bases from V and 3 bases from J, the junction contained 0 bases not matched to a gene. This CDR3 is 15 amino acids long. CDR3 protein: CASSPGTSGEETQYF. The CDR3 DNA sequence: TGTGCCAGCTCACCAGGGACTAGCGGGGAAGAGACCCAGTACTTC. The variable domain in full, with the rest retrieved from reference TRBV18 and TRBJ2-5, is NAGVMQNPRHLVRRRGQEARLRCSPMKGHSHVYWYRQLPEEGLKFMVYLQKENIIDESGMPKERFSAEFPKEGPSILRIQQVVRGDSAAYFCASSPGTSGEETQYFGPGTRLLVL.

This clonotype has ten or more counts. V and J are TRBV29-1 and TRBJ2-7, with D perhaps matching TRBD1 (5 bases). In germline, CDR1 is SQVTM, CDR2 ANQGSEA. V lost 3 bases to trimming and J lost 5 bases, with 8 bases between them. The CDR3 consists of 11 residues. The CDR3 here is CSVDRADEQYF. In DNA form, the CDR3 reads TGCAGCGTTGACAGGGCCGACGAGCAGTACTTC.

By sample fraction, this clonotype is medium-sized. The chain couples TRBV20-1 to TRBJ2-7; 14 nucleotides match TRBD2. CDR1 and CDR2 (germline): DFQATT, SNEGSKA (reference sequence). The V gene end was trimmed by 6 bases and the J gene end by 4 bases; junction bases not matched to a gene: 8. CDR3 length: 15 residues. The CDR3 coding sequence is TGCAGTGCCCCTGTTGGGACTAGCGGGAGTTACGAGCAGTACTTC. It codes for CSAPVGTSGSYEQYF.

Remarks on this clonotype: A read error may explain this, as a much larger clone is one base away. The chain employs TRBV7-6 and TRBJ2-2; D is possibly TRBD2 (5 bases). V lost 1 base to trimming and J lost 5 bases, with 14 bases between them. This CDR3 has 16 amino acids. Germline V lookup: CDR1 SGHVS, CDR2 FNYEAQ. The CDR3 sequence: CASSLGGAVVTGELFF. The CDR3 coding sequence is TGTGCCAGCAGCTTAGGCGGAGCGGTAGTAACCGGGGAGCTGTTTTTT. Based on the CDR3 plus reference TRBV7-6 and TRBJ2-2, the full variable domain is GAGVSQSPRYKVTKRGQDVALRCDPISGHVSLYWYRQALGQGPEFLTYFNYEAQQDKSGLPNDRFSAERPEGSISTLTIQRTEQRDSAMYRCASSLGGAVVTGELFFGEGSRLTVL.

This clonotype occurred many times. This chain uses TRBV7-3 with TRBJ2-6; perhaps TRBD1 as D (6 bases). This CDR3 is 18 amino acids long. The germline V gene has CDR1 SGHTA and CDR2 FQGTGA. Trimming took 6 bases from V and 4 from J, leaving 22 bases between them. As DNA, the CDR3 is TGTGCCAGCAGGTTATCCCCCGTGGGGGCATCAGGGGCCAACGTCCTGACTTTC. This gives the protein CASRLSPVGASGANVLTF.

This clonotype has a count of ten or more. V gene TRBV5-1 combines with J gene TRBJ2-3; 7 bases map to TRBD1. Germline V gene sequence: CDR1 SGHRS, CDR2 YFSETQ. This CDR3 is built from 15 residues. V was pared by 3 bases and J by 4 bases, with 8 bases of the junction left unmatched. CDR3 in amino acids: CASSSSTGKADTQYF. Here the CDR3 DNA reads TGCGCCAGCAGCTCGTCGACAGGGAAGGCAGATACGCAGTATTTT.

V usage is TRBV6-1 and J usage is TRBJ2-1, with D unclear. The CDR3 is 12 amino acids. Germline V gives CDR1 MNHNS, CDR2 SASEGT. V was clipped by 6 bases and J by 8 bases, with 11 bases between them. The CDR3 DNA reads TGTGCCAGCAGCGAACAGCCCTATGAGCAGTTCTTC. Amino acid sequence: CASSEQPYEQFF.

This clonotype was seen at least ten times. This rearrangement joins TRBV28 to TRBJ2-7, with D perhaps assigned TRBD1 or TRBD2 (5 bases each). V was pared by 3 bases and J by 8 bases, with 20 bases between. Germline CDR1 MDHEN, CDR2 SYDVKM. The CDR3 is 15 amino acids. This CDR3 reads CASSLGSERDGKQYF. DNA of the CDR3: TGTGCCAGCAGTTTGGGGTCGGAGAGGGACGGAAAGCAGTACTTC.

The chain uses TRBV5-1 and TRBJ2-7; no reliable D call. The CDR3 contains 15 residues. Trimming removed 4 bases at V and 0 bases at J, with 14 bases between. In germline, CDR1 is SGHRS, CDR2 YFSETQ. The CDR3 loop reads CASSHSTGLSYEQYF. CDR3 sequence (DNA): TGCGCCAGCAGCCATTCCACTGGTCTCTCCTACGAGCAGTACTTC.

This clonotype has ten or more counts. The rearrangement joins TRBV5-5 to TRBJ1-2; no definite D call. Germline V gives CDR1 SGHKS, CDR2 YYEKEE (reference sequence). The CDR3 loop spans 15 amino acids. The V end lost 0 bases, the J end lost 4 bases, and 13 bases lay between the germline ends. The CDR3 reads CASSLDQHRSYGYTF. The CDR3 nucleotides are TGTGCCAGCAGCTTGGACCAACACCGCAGCTATGGCTACACCTTC.

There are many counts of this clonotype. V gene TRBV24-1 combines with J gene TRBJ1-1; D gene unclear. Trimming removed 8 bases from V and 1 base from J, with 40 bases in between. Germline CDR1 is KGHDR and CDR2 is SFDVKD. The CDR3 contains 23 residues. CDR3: CATTNRTMLLARDPDHENTEAFF. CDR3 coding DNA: TGTGCCACCACTAACCGTACCATGTTGTTAGCGCGAGACCCCGATCATGAGAACACTGAAGCTTTCTTT.

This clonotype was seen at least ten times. Here the CDR3 DNA reads TGTGCCAGCAGCCTGACAGGGTTCGGCGAGACCCAGTACTTC. Translation gives CASSLTGFGETQYF. This chain joins TRBV5-6 and TRBJ2-5; the match to TRBD1 covers 7 bases. J gave up 5 bases and V 4 bases, and 8 bases lay outside the gene matches. Germline V gene data show CDR1 as SGHDT and CDR2 as YYEEEE. The CDR3 has 14 residues.

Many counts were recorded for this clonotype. The DNA of the CDR3 is TGCAGTGCTCCACCCCTGGGCGGGGGGACAGATACGCAGTATTTT. This sequence encodes CSAPPLGGGTDTQYF. The genes are TRBV20-1 and TRBJ2-3; 8 bases align to TRBD2. The germline V gene encodes CDR1 DFQATT and CDR2 SNEGSKA (reference sequence). V trimming: 5 bases; J trimming: 3 bases; junction bases outside the gene matches: 10. CDR3 length equals 15 residues.

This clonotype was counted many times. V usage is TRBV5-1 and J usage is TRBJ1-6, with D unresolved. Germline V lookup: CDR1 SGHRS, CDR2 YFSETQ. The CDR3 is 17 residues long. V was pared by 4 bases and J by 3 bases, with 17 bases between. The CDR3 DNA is TGCGCCAGCAGCCCAAGGCCGGTGGACCTCTATAATTCACCCCTCCACTTT. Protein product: CASSPRPVDLYNSPLHF. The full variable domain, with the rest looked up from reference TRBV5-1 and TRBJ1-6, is KAGVTQTPRYLIKTRGQQVTLSCSPISGHRSVSWYQQTPGQGLQFLFEYFSETQRNKGNFPGRFSGRQFSNSRSEMNVSTLELGDSALYLCASSPRPVDLYNSPLHFGNGTRLTVT.

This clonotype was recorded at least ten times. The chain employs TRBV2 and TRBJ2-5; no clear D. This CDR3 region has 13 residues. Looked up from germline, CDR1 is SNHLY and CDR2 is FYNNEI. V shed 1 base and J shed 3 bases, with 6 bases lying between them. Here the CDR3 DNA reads TGTGCCAGCAGTGAAGAGGCAGAAGAGACCCAGTACTTC. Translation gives CASSEEAEETQYF.

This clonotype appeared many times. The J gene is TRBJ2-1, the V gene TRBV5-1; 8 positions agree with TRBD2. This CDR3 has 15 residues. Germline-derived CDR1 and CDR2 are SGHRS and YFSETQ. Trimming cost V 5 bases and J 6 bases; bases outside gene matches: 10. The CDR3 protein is CASSLGGAWSNEQFF. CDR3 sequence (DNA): TGCGCCAGCAGTCTCGGGGGGGCTTGGAGCAATGAGCAGTTCTTC.